These 21 T cell receptor beta chains share one sample of origin, sequenced in a study of blood T cell repertoires in COVID-19. Produced via immunoSEQ multiplex PCR; TCRdb's table is partial and in-frame only. The repertoire holds 250,000 to 350,000 clones, around 91% seen once, with roughly 1.6% in the top ten. The sequencing sample was made of PBMCs or T cells enriched from blood (not recorded which). The receptor set was obtained from a woman between 18 and 29 years old with acute COVID-19.

The chain uses TRBV5-1 and TRBJ1-4; perhaps TRBD1 as D (5 bases). V lost 2 bases to trimming and J lost 0 bases, with 8 bases between them. Germline V gene lookup returns CDR1 SGHRS and CDR2 YFSETQ. CDR3 length: 15 residues. The CDR3: CASSLGHSTNEKLFF. DNA of the CDR3: TGCGCCAGCAGCTTAGGACATTCAACTAATGAAAAACTGTTTTTT.

This rearrangement joins TRBV6-5 to TRBJ2-7, with TRBD1 matching over 8 bases. This CDR3 is 15 amino acids long. V was pared by 2 bases and J by 2 bases, with 5 bases of the junction left unmatched. Germline-derived CDR1 and CDR2 are MNHEY and SVGAGI. DNA for the CDR3: TGTGCCAGCAGTTACGACGGGACAGGAACCTACGAGCAGTACTTC. Its translation: CASSYDGTGTYEQYF.

The sample holds one count of this clone. The chain joins TRBV5-1 to TRBJ2-1; D remains ambiguous. The CDR3 length is 12 residues. Germline assignment: CDR1 SGHRS and CDR2 YFSETQ. The ends were cut back, 4 bases at V and 5 bases at J, with 7 bases in the middle. CDR3 loop: CASSHSHNEQFF. Here the CDR3 DNA reads TGCGCCAGCAGCCATAGCCACAATGAGCAGTTCTTC.

This clone was counted once. This chain joins TRBV4-1 and TRBJ2-7, with D perhaps TRBD2 (6 bases). Germline CDR1 is MGHRA and CDR2 is YSYEKL. The V end was cut by 8 bases, the J end by 4 bases, with 21 bases between. This CDR3 region has 15 residues. The CDR3 loop reads CASGGGGGSGYEQYF. The CDR3, as DNA: TGCGCCAGCGGGGGTGGGGGTGGTAGCGGATACGAGCAGTACTTC.

The chain carries TRBV5-1 and TRBJ2-7; D unresolved. CDR3 length: 14 residues. Germline-derived CDR1 and CDR2 are SGHRS and YFSETQ. Trimming removed 5 bases at V and 0 bases at J, with 12 bases between. CDR3 loop: CASRAKLSSYEQYF. The CDR3 coding sequence is TGCGCCAGCAGAGCGAAATTAAGCTCCTACGAGCAGTACTTC.

The J gene is TRBJ2-1, the V gene TRBV4-1, with TRBD2 matching 8 bases. Germline V gives CDR1 MGHRA, CDR2 YSYEKL. This CDR3 has 16 residues. V dropped 1 base and J dropped 7; count of bases not matched to a gene: 9. CDR3 sequence: CASSQAREGQYNEQFF. The CDR3 bases are TGCGCCAGCAGCCAAGCTCGGGAGGGCCAGTATAATGAGCAGTTCTTC.

J is TRBJ1-2 and V is TRBV7-2, with D maybe TRBD1 (5 bases). Germline CDR1 is SGHTA and CDR2 is FQGNSA. CDR3 length: 15 residues. V was clipped by 5 bases and J by 8 bases, with 21 bases between them. Here the CDR3 reads CASSPQAGQGHGYTF. CDR3 in DNA: TGTGCCAGCAGCCCTCAAGCGGGGCAGGGTCACGGCTACACCTTC. Full variable domain (rest looked up from reference TRBV7-2 and TRBJ1-2): GAGVSQSPSNKVTEKGKDVELRCDPISGHTALYWYRQSLGQGLEFLIYFQGNSAPDKSGLPSDRFSAERTGGSVSTLTIQRTQQEDSAVYLCASSPQAGQGHGYTFGSGTRLTVV.

The chain is built from TRBV7-2 and TRBJ2-7; 7 positions agree with TRBD2. V lost 3 bases and J lost 6; bases outside the gene matches: 8. CDR1 is SGHTA and CDR2 is FQGNSA in the germline V gene. This CDR3 contains 14 residues. CDR3 sequence (DNA): TGTGCCAGCAGCTTCCAGTCGGGGGGAGTCGAGCAGTACTTC. It specifies CASSFQSGGVEQYF.

The chain combines TRBV5-4 with TRBJ2-3; 9 nucleotides line up with TRBD2. The CDR3 covers 15 residues. Unmatched junction bases numbered 8, after V lost 4 bases and J lost 5 bases. CDR1 is SGHNT, CDR2 YYREEE, per germline (reference sequence). CDR3 sequence: CASSGREGRGDTQYF. The CDR3 nucleotides are TGTGCCAGCAGCGGGCGGGAGGGCCGTGGAGATACGCAGTATTTT.

The J gene is TRBJ2-2, the V gene TRBV7-9; 11 bases map to TRBD2. Germline V gene lookup returns CDR1 SEHNR and CDR2 FQNEAQ (reference sequence). The J segment lost 6 bases and the V segment lost 4 bases, leaving 10 bases of the junction unmatched. The CDR3 covers 17 residues. The CDR3, as DNA: TGTGCCAGCAGCTCCTCCTTAGCGGGAGGGACACCCGGGGAGCTGTTTTTT. This translates into CASSSSLAGGTPGELFF.

The chain carries TRBV18 and TRBJ2-7, with 7 positions matching TRBD2. Germline assignment: CDR1 KGHSH and CDR2 LQKENI. The CDR3 sequence is 12 residues long. The V segment lost 5 bases and the J segment 2 bases; nucleotides outside the gene matches: 0. CDR3 region: CASSGGAYEQYF. CDR3 DNA: TGTGCCAGCTCAGGGGGGGCCTACGAGCAGTACTTC.

The chain carries TRBV27 and TRBJ2-5, with 14 nucleotides matching TRBD2. V lost 6 bases to trimming and J lost 5 bases; unmatched junction nucleotides: 8. The germline V gene encodes CDR1 MNHEY and CDR2 SMNVEV (reference sequence). The CDR3 covers 16 residues. This CDR3 is CASSPTSGRAGETQYF. The CDR3 DNA reads as TGTGCCAGCAGCCCGACTAGCGGGAGGGCAGGGGAGACCCAGTACTTC.

The chain employs TRBV7-2 and TRBJ2-7; 7 bases are a match to TRBD1. J lost 4 bases, V lost 2 bases, and 11 bases had no gene match. The germline V gene has CDR1 SGHTA and CDR2 FQGNSA. The CDR3 runs 16 residues. The CDR3: CASSLRGGLVEYEQYF. CDR3 sequence (DNA): TGTGCCAGCAGCTTACGAGGGGGCCTAGTCGAATACGAGCAGTACTTC.

V is TRBV2 and J is TRBJ1-2; D call uncertain. Deletions cut 4 bases from V and 0 bases from J, with 12 bases between. The CDR3 is 15 residues long. Germline assignment: CDR1 SNHLY and CDR2 FYNNEI. The CDR3 is CASSARQLANYGYTF. The CDR3 DNA is TGTGCCAGCAGTGCCCGCCAACTAGCTAACTATGGCTACACCTTC.

This clone was detected only once. The rearrangement uses TRBV12-2 and TRBJ1-6; no DNA check was done on the table's D call, TRBD1. TRBV12-2 has pseudogene status. The CDR3 is 19 residues long. The CDR3 spells CASRLPFWDRPIYNSPLHF. DNA of the CDR3: TGTGCAAGTCGCTTACCATTTTGGGACAGGCCGATCTATAATTCACCCCTCCACTTT.

This chain links TRBV15 with TRBJ2-5; possibly TRBD1 for D (6 bases). Germline V lookup: CDR1 LNHNV, CDR2 YYDKDF (reference sequence). The ends were cut back, 0 bases at V and 3 bases at J, with 14 bases in the middle. The CDR3 covers 16 residues. The CDR3 here is CATSRDWGLGEETQYF. The CDR3 DNA reads as TGTGCCACCAGCAGAGATTGGGGGCTGGGGGAAGAGACCCAGTACTTC.

The chain uses TRBV19 and TRBJ1-4, with 7 bases fitting TRBD1. Germline V CDR1 and CDR2: LNHDA, SQIVND (reference sequence). The CDR3 runs 13 residues. J was trimmed by 7 bases and V by 6 bases; bases with no gene match: 5. The CDR3 spells CASSRDSGEKLFF. The CDR3 DNA reads as TGTGCCAGTAGCAGGGACAGTGGTGAAAAACTGTTTTTT. Variable domain in full (rest from reference TRBV19 and TRBJ1-4): DGGITQSPKYLFRKEGQNVTLSCEQNLNHDAMYWYRQDPGQGLRLIYYSQIVNDFQKGDIAEGYSVSREKKESFPLTVTSAQKNPTAFYLCASSRDSGEKLFFGSGTQLSVL.

The J gene is TRBJ1-2, the V gene TRBV27, with 10 bases identical to TRBD1. Trimming at V came to 6 bases and at J to 4 bases, leaving 8 bases not matched to a gene. Germline V gives CDR1 MNHEY, CDR2 SMNVEV (reference sequence). This CDR3 is 15 amino acids long. The CDR3 sequence is CASSSFGTGAYGYTF. As DNA, the CDR3 is TGTGCCAGCAGCTCTTTCGGGACAGGGGCCTATGGCTACACCTTC.

The chain links TRBV19 to TRBJ2-1; 10 nucleotides align to TRBD1. This CDR3 is built from 14 residues. The trim removed 8 bases at V and 8 bases at J, leaving 9 bases unmatched. Germline CDR1 is LNHDA and CDR2 is SQIVND (reference sequence). The CDR3 DNA sequence: TGTGCCAGTGGGTGGACAGGGGGAATGGATGAGCAGTTCTTC. Translation gives CASGWTGGMDEQFF.

This chain uses TRBV18 with TRBJ2-7; 9 bases are a match to TRBD2. After removal of 3 bases from V and 2 bases from J, the junction contained 5 bases not matched to a gene. This CDR3 is built from 15 residues. CDR1 is KGHSH, CDR2 LQKENI, per germline. The CDR3 region is CASSPYLAGPYEQYF. The CDR3 DNA follows: TGTGCCAGCTCACCCTATCTAGCGGGGCCCTACGAGCAGTACTTC.

Turning to this clone: This sample includes further DNA sequences coding for the same CDR3. The V and J genes are TRBV24-1 and TRBJ2-7; TRBD1 aligns across 9 bases. This CDR3 region has 15 residues. Trimming removed 4 bases from V and 1 base from J; junction bases left unmatched: 4. Per germline, CDR1 KGHDR and CDR2 SFDVKD. The CDR3 reads CATSESGTGSYEQYF. CDR3 DNA: TGTGCCACCAGTGAGTCCGGGACAGGGTCCTACGAGCAGTACTTC.